This T cell receptor beta chain was recorded in a study of Ad26.COV2.S vaccination and SARS-CoV-2 variants. Study as a whole: In the study, Ad26.COV2.S was injected intramuscularly once, or twice 56 days apart.

Treatment reported: over 15 received Ad26.COV2.S at low or high dose, single or two shots; 5 received placebo; per-sample allocation not given. The samples were gathered on day 63 after the first injection of vaccine or placebo. The donor's status was that of an adult aged 18-55 years in Boston. Participants' vaccine, an Ad26 vector, delivered Wuhan-strain SARS-CoV-2 spike. Study conclusions and caveats: Total T cell responses, in the TCR breadth and depth analyses, may have been underestimated.

Profiling relied on immunoSEQ multiplex PCR, and the TCRdb table lists in-frame clones only, not all of them. The data contain approximately 460,000 clones, 80% to 90% of them seen just once; the ten biggest clones take up 1.5% to 2%. In the case of this clone: The target antigen is unknown.

This material consisted of peripheral blood, taken in a trial of Ad26.COV2.S vaccine versus placebo. This TCR derives from a person between 18 and 60 years old who received the Ad26.COV2.S COVID-19 vaccine or a placebo.

In DNA form, the CDR3 reads TGTGCCAGCAGACATTTTGGGACAGGGGACGAGCAGTACTTC. Protein product: CASRHFGTGDEQYF. The V and J genes are TRBV28 and TRBJ2-7; TRBD1 aligns across 10 bases. J lost 5 bases, V lost 6 bases, and 7 bases had no gene match. This CDR3 region has 14 residues. Germline V lookup: CDR1 MDHEN, CDR2 SYDVKM.